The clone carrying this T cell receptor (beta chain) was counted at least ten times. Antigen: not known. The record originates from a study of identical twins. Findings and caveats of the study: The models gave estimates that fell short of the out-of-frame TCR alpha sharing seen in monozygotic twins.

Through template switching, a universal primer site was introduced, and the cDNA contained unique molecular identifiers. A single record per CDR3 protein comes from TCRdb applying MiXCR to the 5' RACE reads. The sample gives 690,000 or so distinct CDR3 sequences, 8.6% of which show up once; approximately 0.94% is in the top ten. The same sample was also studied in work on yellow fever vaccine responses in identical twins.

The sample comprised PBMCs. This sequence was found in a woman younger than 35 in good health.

CDR3 sequence reads: CASSPRLAEHTDTQYF. The CDR3 DNA reads as TGTGCCAGCTCACCCCGACTAGCGGAGCACACAGATACGCAGTATTTT. V and J are TRBV18 and TRBJ2-3, with 9 bases fitting TRBD2. The V and J ends lost 3 bases and 2 bases, in that order; junction bases with no gene match: 6. The CDR3 extends over 16 amino acids. CDR1 is KGHSH and CDR2 is LQKENI in the germline V gene.